This TCR beta chain was profiled in a study of Graves' ophthalmopathy and Graves' hyperthyroidism. Study-wide results and caveats: The majority of expanded thyroid clonotypes above 0.001 frequency also occurred in blood.

From RNA, the CDR3 regions of TCR beta chains were amplified and sequenced. Amplification began with first-round RT-PCR using HTBI primers, then second-round multiplex PCR was performed. One entry per CDR3 protein results from TCRdb running MiXCR on the multiplex PCR reads. The top ten hold 3% of the sample, which has 400,000 to 450,000 distinct CDR3 sequences, roughly 21% seen once. This CDR3 has 17 amino acids. Looked up from germline, CDR1 is MNHEY and CDR2 is SVGEGT. Trimming cost V 2 bases and J 2 bases, with 13 bases left between them. There are many counts of this clonotype. Antigen unknown. If patients had other autoimmune diseases, uncontrolled infections, pregnancy or lactation, they were excluded. The evidence that diagnosis relied on was clinical symptoms, serum thyroxine, TRAb, thyroid ultrasound and orbital computed tomography. PBMCs were isolated by Ficoll-Paque density gradient centrifugation, using more than 8.5 ml of fresh peripheral blood as the starting material.

Sequenced sample: peripheral blood. The clonotype was recovered from a woman aged 18-29 years with stable Graves' hyperthyroidism. The J gene is TRBJ2-6, the V gene TRBV6-2 or TRBV6-3; D remains ambiguous. CDR3 in amino acids: CASSYPRVGAGANVLTF. CDR3 nucleotides: TGTGCCAGCAGTTACCCCCGGGTTGGGGCTGGGGCCAACGTCCTGACTTTC.